Sequencing of this T cell receptor (beta chain) was carried out in a study of CD8+CD57+ T cells in acquired aplastic anemia. Study at large: Sorted CD4+ and CD8+ cell DNA averaged roughly 3.2 ug. Overall study results and limits: Patients had around 30 CD8+ CDR3 sequences in common with controls (the shared set). Patients were compared with controls for CD8+ Simpson's diversity, and no significant difference emerged.

TCR beta VDJ and CDR3 profiles were obtained from a genomic DNA template. TCRdb passed the reads through MiXCR, listing each CDR3 protein once. This sample carries more than 250,000 distinct CDR3 sequences, around 60% of them seen once, and the ten largest clones take 8%. The table lists this clonotype with many counts. Its antigen is undetermined. Per germline, CDR1 MGHDK and CDR2 SYGVNS. The CDR3 consists of 12 residues. Deletions cut 2 bases from V and 6 bases from J, with 4 bases between. Sequencing was done on a sample of sorted CD4+, CD8+, or CD8+CD57+ T cells (not recorded which) from PBMCs. The TCR was taken from a human donor with severe aplastic anemia or a healthy control (not recorded which). The rearrangement links TRBV25-1 to TRBJ2-2, with unresolved D. CDR3 amino acids: CASSEGAGELFF. In DNA form, the CDR3 reads TGTGCCAGCAGTGAAGGCGCCGGGGAGCTGTTTTTT. The full variable domain, with the rest looked up from reference TRBV25-1 and TRBJ2-2, is EADIYQTPRYLVIGTGKKITLECSQTMGHDKMYWYQQDPGMELHLIHYSYGVNSTEKGDLSSESTVSRIRTEHFPLTLESARPSHTSQYLCASSEGAGELFFGEGSRLTVL.